Below, 11 T cell receptor beta chains from the same sample are listed, as sequenced in a study of blood T cell repertoires in COVID-19. Assay used: immunoSEQ multiplex PCR; TCRdb lists only in-frame clones, some missing. This sample yields 150,000 to 200,000 clones, of which around 76% are seen a single time; 17% belongs to the top ten. Sequences were obtained from PBMCs or T cells enriched from blood (not recorded which). These receptors were collected from a woman between 45 and 60 years old with acute COVID-19.

The chain uses TRBV6-1 and TRBJ2-1; TRBD2 matches at 7 bases. Germline assignment: CDR1 MNHNS and CDR2 SASEGT. With V trimmed by 2 bases and J by 7 bases, 2 bases remained unmatched. This CDR3 region has 13 residues. In nucleotides, the CDR3 is TGTGCCAGCAGTGAATACGGGGGGAATGAGCAGTTCTTC. Amino acids: CASSEYGGNEQFF.

The chain carries TRBV28 and TRBJ1-1; D is possibly TRBD1 (6 bases). Germline CDR1 and CDR2: MDHEN and SYDVKM. The CDR3 is made up of 13 amino acids. V gave up 6 bases and J gave up 5 bases, with 13 bases separating them. CDR3 in DNA: TGTGCCAGCAGCACGACAGGCCTTACTGAAGCTTTCTTT. This codes for CASSTTGLTEAFF.

The chain joins TRBV25-1 to TRBJ2-5, with TRBD2 as a possible D gene (7 bases). CDR1 is MGHDK, CDR2 SYGVNS, per germline. This CDR3 spans 16 amino acids. Trimming removed 5 bases from V and 5 bases from J, with 21 bases in between. CDR3 sequence reads: CASSTLREGVEETQYF. In DNA, the CDR3 is TGTGCCAGCAGTACACTAAGGGAGGGGGTGGAGGAGACCCAGTACTTC.

This chain uses TRBV21-1 with TRBJ1-3. TRBV21-1 is a pseudogene locus. The CDR3 totals 13 residues. CDR3 region: CAGSPPVKYTIYF. The CDR3 DNA reads TGTGCCGGTTCCCCCCCGGTGAAGTACACCATATATTTT.

The chain recombines TRBV21-1 with TRBJ1-2; TRBD1 is the table's D call and was not checked against the DNA. TRBV21-1 is an annotated pseudogene. The CDR3 contains 10 residues. The CDR3 region has the DNA TGTGCCAGCCCAGGGCCTGGCTACACCTTC. It yields the protein CASPGPGYTF.

The chain uses TRBV19 and TRBJ1-1, with D tentatively TRBD1 (6 bases). The germline V and J ends were trimmed by 4 bases and 7 bases, with 16 bases remaining between them. The CDR3 has 14 amino acids. Germline CDR1 is LNHDA and CDR2 is SQIVND (reference sequence). Here the CDR3 DNA reads TGTGCCAGTAGTAGCTTTCCTGGACAGTTTGAAGCTTTCTTT. Translation gives CASSSFPGQFEAFF.

This clone has only one observation. The chain combines TRBV3-1 (or the pseudogene TRBV3-2) with TRBJ1-6, with D perhaps TRBD1 (5 bases). Trimming removed 4 bases from V and 10 bases from J, with 20 bases in between. CDR3 length: 16 amino acids. In germline, CDR1 is LGHDT, CDR2 YNNKEL (reference sequence). The CDR3 nucleotides read TGTGCCAGCAGCCTATCCCTCAAAGGGGCGGAATCACCCCTCCACTTT. It codes for CASSLSLKGAESPLHF.

The V call is TRBV11-2, the J call TRBJ1-1; perhaps TRBD1 as D (5 bases). Between the trimmed V and J ends, which lost 5 bases and 2 bases, there was a span of 15 bases. Germline V gives CDR1 SGHAT, CDR2 FQNNGV. The CDR3 is made up of 15 amino acids. CDR3 nucleotide sequence: TGTGCCAGCAGCATGACTTCGGGGGGAAACACTGAAGCTTTCTTT. Protein product: CASSMTSGGNTEAFF.

V and J are TRBV6-2 or TRBV6-3 and TRBJ1-2, with 9 bases that match TRBD1. The germline V gene encodes CDR1 MNHEY and CDR2 SVGEGT. The trim removed 5 bases at V and 6 bases at J, leaving 10 bases unmatched. CDR3 length equals 15 residues. The CDR3 spells CASSTDGTGPNGYTF. The CDR3 region has the DNA TGTGCCAGCAGTACTGACGGGACAGGGCCCAATGGCTACACCTTC.

The rearrangement uses TRBV28 and TRBJ1-6, with 7 bases that match TRBD1. The CDR3 has 16 amino acids. V trimming: 4 bases; J trimming: 5 bases; junction bases outside the gene matches: 8. Germline V gene lookup returns CDR1 MDHEN and CDR2 SYDVKM. CDR3 in amino acids: CASSSPTGINNSPLHF. CDR3 DNA: TGTGCCAGCAGTTCACCGACAGGGATAAATAATTCACCCCTCCACTTT.

The rearrangement joins TRBV7-6 to TRBJ1-2; D perhaps matches TRBD1 (6 bases). In germline, CDR1 is SGHVS, CDR2 FNYEAQ. V shed 5 bases and J shed 0 bases, with 16 bases lying between them. This CDR3 has 16 residues. The CDR3 DNA is TGTGCCAGCAGCCTATACGGGACACAAACTAACTATGGCTACACCTTC. Translation: CASSLYGTQTNYGYTF.